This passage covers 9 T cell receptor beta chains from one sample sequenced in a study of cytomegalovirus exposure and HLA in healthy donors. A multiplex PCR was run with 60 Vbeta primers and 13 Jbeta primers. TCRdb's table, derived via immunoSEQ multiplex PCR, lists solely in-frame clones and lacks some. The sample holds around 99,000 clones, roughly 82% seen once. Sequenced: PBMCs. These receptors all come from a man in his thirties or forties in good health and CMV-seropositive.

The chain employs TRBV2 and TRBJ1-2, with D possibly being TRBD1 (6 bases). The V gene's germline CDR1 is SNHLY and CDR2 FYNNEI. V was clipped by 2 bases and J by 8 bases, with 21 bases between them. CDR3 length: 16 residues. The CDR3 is CASSEIPGESALGYTF. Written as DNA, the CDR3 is TGTGCCAGCAGTGAAATCCCAGGGGAAAGTGCGTTAGGCTACACCTTC. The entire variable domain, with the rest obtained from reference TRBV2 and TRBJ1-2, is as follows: EPEVTQTPSHQVTQMGQEVILRCVPISNHLYFYWYRQILGQKVEFLVSFYNNEISEKSEIFDDQFSVERPDGSNFTLKIRSTKLEDSAMYFCASSEIPGESALGYTFGSGTRLTVV.

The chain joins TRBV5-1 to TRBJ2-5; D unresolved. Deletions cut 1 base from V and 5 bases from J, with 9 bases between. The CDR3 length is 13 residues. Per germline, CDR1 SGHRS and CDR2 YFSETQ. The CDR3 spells CASSLNRRETQYF. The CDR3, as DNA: TGCGCCAGCAGCTTGAACCGTCGGGAGACCCAGTACTTC. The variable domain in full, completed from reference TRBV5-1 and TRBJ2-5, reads KAGVTQTPRYLIKTRGQQVTLSCSPISGHRSVSWYQQTPGQGLQFLFEYFSETQRNKGNFPGRFSGRQFSNSRSEMNVSTLELGDSALYLCASSLNRRETQYFGPGTRLLVL.

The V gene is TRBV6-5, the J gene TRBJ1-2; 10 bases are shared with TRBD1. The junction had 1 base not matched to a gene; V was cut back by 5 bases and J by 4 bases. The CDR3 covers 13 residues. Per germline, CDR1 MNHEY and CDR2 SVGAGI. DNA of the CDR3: TGTGCCAGCAGTGACAGGGGGCTCTATGGCTACACCTTC. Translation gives CASSDRGLYGYTF.

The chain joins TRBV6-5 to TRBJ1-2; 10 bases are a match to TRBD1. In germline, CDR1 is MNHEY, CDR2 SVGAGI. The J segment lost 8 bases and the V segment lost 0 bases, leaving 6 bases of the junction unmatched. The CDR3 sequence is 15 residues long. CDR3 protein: CASSYSKGQGYGYTF. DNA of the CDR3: TGTGCCAGCAGTTACTCGAAGGGACAGGGGTACGGCTACACCTTC.

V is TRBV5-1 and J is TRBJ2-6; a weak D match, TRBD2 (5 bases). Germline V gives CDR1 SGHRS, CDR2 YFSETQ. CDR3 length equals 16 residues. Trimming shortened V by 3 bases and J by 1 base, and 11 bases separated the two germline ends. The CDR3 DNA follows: TGCGCCAGCAGCTCGAGGGAAGGATCTGGGGCCAACGTCCTGACTTTC. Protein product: CASSSREGSGANVLTF.

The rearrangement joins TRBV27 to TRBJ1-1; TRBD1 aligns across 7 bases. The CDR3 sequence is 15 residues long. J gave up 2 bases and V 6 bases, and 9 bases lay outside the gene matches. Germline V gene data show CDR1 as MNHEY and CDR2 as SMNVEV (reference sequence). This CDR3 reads CASSPGQYSNTEAFF. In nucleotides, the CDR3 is TGTGCCAGCAGCCCGGGACAGTATAGCAACACTGAAGCTTTCTTT.

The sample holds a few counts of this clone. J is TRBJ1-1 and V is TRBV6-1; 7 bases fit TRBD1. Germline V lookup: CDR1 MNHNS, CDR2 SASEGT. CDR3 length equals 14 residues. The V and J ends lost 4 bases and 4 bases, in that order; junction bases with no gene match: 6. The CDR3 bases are TGTGCCAGCAGTGTGGGGACAGAAGTCACTGAAGCTTTCTTT. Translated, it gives CASSVGTEVTEAFF.

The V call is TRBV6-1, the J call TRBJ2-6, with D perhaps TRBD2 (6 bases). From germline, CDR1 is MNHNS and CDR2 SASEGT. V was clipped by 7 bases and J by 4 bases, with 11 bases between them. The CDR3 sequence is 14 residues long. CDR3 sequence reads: CASMGRIGANVLTF. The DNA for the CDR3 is TGTGCCAGCATGGGGAGGATAGGGGCCAACGTCCTGACTTTC.

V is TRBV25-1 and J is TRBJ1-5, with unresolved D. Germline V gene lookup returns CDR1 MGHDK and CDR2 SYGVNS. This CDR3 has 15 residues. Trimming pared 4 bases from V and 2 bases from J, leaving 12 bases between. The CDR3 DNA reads TGTGCCAGCAGTGGCCCAGATATCGGCAATCAGCCCCAGCATTTT. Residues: CASSGPDIGNQPQHF. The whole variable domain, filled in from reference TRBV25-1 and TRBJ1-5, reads EADIYQTPRYLVIGTGKKITLECSQTMGHDKMYWYQQDPGMELHLIHYSYGVNSTEKGDLSSESTVSRIRTEHFPLTLESARPSHTSQYLCASSGPDIGNQPQHFGDGTRLSIL.